Below are 9 T cell receptor beta chains sequenced from a single sample in a study of T-cell memory formation after mild COVID-19. TCRdb processed the 5' RACE reads anew with MiXCR; each CDR3 protein has one entry. The table includes 250,000 to 350,000 distinct CDR3 sequences, 15% to 20% detected once. Sequenced sample: PBMCs or a T cell subset sorted from them (not recorded which). These receptors were taken from a man aged 18 to 30 who had mild COVID-19 (a few samples of this study predate the infection). Cell type and time point are not known.

This clonotype showed up just a few times. V gene TRBV19 combines with J gene TRBJ1-5; possibly TRBD1 for D (6 bases). The CDR3 has 17 residues. Germline assignment: CDR1 LNHDA and CDR2 SQIVND (reference sequence). V was shortened by 7 bases and J by 0 bases, with 19 bases between the two germline ends. CDR3 protein: CASNPGGAWNSNQPQHF. In nucleotides, the CDR3 is TGTGCCAGTAACCCCGGGGGGGCGTGGAATAGCAATCAGCCCCAGCATTTT.

There are a few counts of this clonotype. The chain joins TRBV11-2 to TRBJ2-7; D might be TRBD1 (6 bases). This CDR3 spans 13 amino acids. Germline V gene data show CDR1 as SGHAT and CDR2 as FQNNGV. Trimming cost V 4 bases and J 5 bases, with 12 bases left between them. The CDR3 protein is CASSSLDSDEQYV. The CDR3 coding sequence is TGTGCCAGCAGCTCCCTGGACAGCGACGAGCAGTACGTC.

This clonotype was recorded many times. This rearrangement joins TRBV4-1 to TRBJ2-5; no definite D call. Germline V gene lookup returns CDR1 MGHRA and CDR2 YSYEKL. This CDR3 comprises 13 residues. Deletions cut 0 bases from V and 5 bases from J, with 7 bases between. This CDR3 is CASSQDRVETQYF. In DNA form, the CDR3 reads TGCGCCAGCAGCCAAGACCGGGTGGAGACCCAGTACTTC.

This clonotype was recorded many times. This chain connects TRBV20-1 to TRBJ2-1, with TRBD2 matching over 8 bases. This CDR3 contains 14 residues. Trimming removed 6 bases from V and 8 bases from J; junction bases left unmatched: 12. The germline gives CDR1 DFQATT, CDR2 SNEGSKA (reference sequence). The CDR3 bases are TGCAGTGCGAACGGGGGGGGCCTGGAGCATGAGCAGTTCTTC. It translates to CSANGGGLEHEQFF.

The V and J genes are TRBV9 and TRBJ1-1; 7 nucleotides line up with TRBD1. The CDR3 has 14 residues. Unmatched junction bases numbered 7, after V lost 6 bases and J lost 2 bases. The germline gives CDR1 SGDLS, CDR2 YYNGEE. CDR3 in amino acids: CASTPGGGNTEAFF. CDR3 DNA sequence: TGTGCCAGCACCCCAGGGGGGGGCAACACTGAAGCTTTCTTT.

The chain couples TRBV5-5 to TRBJ2-7, with 7 bases that match TRBD1. The germline CDR1 and CDR2 sequences are SGHKS and YYEKEE (reference sequence). The ends lost 4 bases at V and 4 bases at J; junction bases unmatched: 5. CDR3 length equals 13 residues. This CDR3 is CASSVRDRYEQYV. In nucleotides, the CDR3 is TGTGCCAGCAGCGTACGGGACAGATACGAGCAGTACGTC.

In its sample, this clonotype was seen a few times. This chain uses TRBV10-3 with TRBJ1-6; D gene ambiguous. This CDR3 spans 14 amino acids. Trimming removed 4 bases at V and 8 bases at J, with 12 bases between. CDR1 ENHRY and CDR2 SYGVKD come from the germline V gene. CDR3 bases: TGTGCCATCAGTGTAGCCTCGGACGATTCACCCCTCCACTTT. Translating gives CAISVASDDSPLHF.

The rearrangement links TRBV20-1 to TRBJ2-1; D may correspond to TRBD1 or TRBD2 (5 bases each). This CDR3 has 12 amino acids. In germline, CDR1 is DFQATT, CDR2 SNEGSKA (reference sequence). The CDR3 is CSTGDPENEQFF. CDR3 in DNA: TGCAGCACCGGGGACCCGGAGAATGAGCAGTTCTTC.

This chain uses TRBV20-1 with TRBJ2-3; D gene unclear. Germline CDR1 DFQATT, CDR2 SNEGSKA (reference sequence). This CDR3 region has 14 residues. V lost 2 bases and J lost 2, with 11 bases in between. The CDR3: CSARKGPNTDTQYF. CDR3 DNA sequence: TGCAGTGCTAGAAAGGGTCCCAACACAGATACGCAGTATTTT.